The 4 T cell receptor beta chains below all came from one sample that was sequenced in a study of T cell responses to AZD1222 COVID-19 vaccine. TCRdb's table, derived via immunoSEQ multiplex PCR, lists solely in-frame clones and lacks some. The sample has more than 100,000 clones; 70% to 90% are singletons. This specimen consisted of peripheral blood, obtained on day 0 of AZD1222 vaccination. Receptor source: an adult in good health.

The chain uses TRBV11-3 and TRBJ2-5; maybe TRBD1 (6 bases). The germline gives CDR1 SGHNT, CDR2 YENEEA. The CDR3 is made up of 17 amino acids. The V gene lost 1 base and the J gene lost 4 bases, with 19 bases spanning the gap. The CDR3 DNA is TGTGCCAGCAGCTTAGGACCGTACAGGGTTCCAGGAGAGACCCAGTACTTC. It codes for CASSLGPYRVPGETQYF.

The chain joins TRBV7-9 to TRBJ1-1; 7 bases align to TRBD1. The V gene end was trimmed by 5 bases and the J gene end by 2 bases; junction bases not matched to a gene: 11. CDR3 length: 16 residues. The germline CDR1 and CDR2 sequences are SEHNR and FQNEAQ (reference sequence). The DNA of the CDR3 is TGTGCCAGCAGCCTAGGGGTTAGGGGGCACAACACTGAAGCTTTCTTT. This codes for CASSLGVRGHNTEAFF.

This chain links TRBV18 with TRBJ1-3; D gene unclear. The germline V and J ends were trimmed by 1 base and 0 bases, with 4 bases remaining between them. This CDR3 region has 14 residues. Per the germline V gene, CDR1 is KGHSH and CDR2 is LQKENI. CDR3 in DNA: TGTGCCAGCTCACCACAGGACTCTGGAAACACCATATATTTT. Translating gives CASSPQDSGNTIYF.

The genes are TRBV23-1 and TRBJ1-1; possible D gene TRBD1, 6 bases. TRBV23-1 carries the ORF label, with uncertain function. V lost 2 bases and J lost 0, with 19 bases in between. CDR3 length: 18 amino acids. Here the CDR3 reads CASSQVVGGAMVNTEAFF. The CDR3 region has the DNA TGCGCCAGCAGTCAAGTTGTAGGGGGGGCCATGGTGAACACTGAAGCTTTCTTT.